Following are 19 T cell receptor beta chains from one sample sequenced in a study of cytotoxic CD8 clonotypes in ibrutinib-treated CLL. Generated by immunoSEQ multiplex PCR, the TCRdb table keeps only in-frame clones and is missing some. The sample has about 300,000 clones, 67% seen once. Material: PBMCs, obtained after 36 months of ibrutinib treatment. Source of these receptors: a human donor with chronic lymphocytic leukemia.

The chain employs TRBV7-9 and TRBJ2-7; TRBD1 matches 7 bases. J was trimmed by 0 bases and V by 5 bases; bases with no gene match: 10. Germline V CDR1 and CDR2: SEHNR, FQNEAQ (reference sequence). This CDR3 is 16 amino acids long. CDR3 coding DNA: TGTGCCAGCAGCGCCCGGGACAGCTCGAGCTCCTACGAGCAGTACTTC. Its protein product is CASSARDSSSSYEQYF.

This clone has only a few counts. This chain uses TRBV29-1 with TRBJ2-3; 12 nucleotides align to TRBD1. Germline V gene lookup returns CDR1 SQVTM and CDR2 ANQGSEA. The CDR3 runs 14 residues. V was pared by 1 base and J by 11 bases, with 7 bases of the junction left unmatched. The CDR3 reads CSVEVGTGGVRQYF. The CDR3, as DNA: TGCAGCGTTGAAGTCGGGACAGGGGGCGTAAGGCAGTATTTT.

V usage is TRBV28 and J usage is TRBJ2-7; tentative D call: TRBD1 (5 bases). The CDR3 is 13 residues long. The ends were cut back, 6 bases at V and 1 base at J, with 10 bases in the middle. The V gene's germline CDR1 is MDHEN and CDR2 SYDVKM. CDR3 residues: CASSRRQSYEQYF. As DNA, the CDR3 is TGTGCCAGCAGCAGAAGACAGTCCTACGAGCAGTACTTC.

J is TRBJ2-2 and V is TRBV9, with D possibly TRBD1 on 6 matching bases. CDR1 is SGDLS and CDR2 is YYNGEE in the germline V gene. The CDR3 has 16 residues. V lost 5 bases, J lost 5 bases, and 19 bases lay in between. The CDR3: CASSSGGLDGTGELFF. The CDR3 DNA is TGTGCCAGCAGTTCTGGGGGCCTGGATGGAACCGGGGAGCTGTTTTTT.

The CDR3 loop reads CASSPGSQDRDGSNEQFF. The CDR3 nucleotides read TGTGCCAGCTCACCAGGGTCCCAGGACAGGGACGGTTCTAATGAGCAGTTCTTC. V and J are TRBV18 and TRBJ2-1, with TRBD1 matching 8 bases. With V trimmed by 2 bases and J by 7 bases, 16 bases remained unmatched. Germline lookup yields CDR1 KGHSH and CDR2 LQKENI. This CDR3 is 18 amino acids long.

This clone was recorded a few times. The CDR3 is CASNGGGENIQYF. In DNA, the CDR3 is TGCGCCAGCAACGGGGGAGGGGAGAACATTCAGTACTTC. The gene calls are TRBV5-1 and TRBJ2-4; TRBD2 matches 7 bases. CDR1 is SGHRS, CDR2 YFSETQ, per germline. V shed 6 bases, J shed 7 bases, and the junction held 7 bases outside the gene matches. The CDR3 consists of 13 residues.

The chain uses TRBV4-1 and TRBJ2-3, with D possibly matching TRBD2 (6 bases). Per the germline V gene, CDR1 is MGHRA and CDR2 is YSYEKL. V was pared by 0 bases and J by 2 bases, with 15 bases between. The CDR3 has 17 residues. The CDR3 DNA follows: TGCGCCAGCAGCCAAGATCCGGGCGGGGCCTACACAGATACGCAGTATTTT. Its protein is CASSQDPGGAYTDTQYF.

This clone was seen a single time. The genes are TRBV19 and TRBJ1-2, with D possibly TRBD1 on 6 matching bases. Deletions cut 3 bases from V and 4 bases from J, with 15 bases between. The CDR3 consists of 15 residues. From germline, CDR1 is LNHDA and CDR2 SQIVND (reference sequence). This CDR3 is CASSISQGSIYGYTF. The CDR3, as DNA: TGTGCCAGTAGTATTTCACAGGGCTCAATCTATGGCTACACCTTC.

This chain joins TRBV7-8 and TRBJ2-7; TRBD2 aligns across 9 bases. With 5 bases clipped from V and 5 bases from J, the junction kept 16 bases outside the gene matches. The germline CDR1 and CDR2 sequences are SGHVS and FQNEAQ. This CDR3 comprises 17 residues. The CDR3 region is CASSPRRIGTSFNEQYF. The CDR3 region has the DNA TGTGCCAGCAGCCCTAGGAGGATCGGGACTAGCTTCAACGAGCAGTACTTC.

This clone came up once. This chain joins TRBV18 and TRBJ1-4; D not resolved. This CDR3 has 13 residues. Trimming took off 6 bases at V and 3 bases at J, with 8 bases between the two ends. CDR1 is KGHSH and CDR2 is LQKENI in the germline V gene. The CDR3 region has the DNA TGTGCCAGCTCCCAGGACTCTAATGAAAAACTGTTTTTT. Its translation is CASSQDSNEKLFF. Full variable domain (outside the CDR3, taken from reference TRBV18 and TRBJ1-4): NAGVMQNPRHLVRRRGQEARLRCSPMKGHSHVYWYRQLPEEGLKFMVYLQKENIIDESGMPKERFSAEFPKEGPSILRIQQVVRGDSAAYFCASSQDSNEKLFFGSGTQLSVL.

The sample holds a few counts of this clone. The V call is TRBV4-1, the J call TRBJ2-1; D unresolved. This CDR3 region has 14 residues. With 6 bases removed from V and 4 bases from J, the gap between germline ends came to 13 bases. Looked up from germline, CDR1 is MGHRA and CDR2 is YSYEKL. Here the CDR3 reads CASSPSTWYNEQFF. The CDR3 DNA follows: TGCGCCAGCAGTCCCTCCACCTGGTACAATGAGCAGTTCTTC.

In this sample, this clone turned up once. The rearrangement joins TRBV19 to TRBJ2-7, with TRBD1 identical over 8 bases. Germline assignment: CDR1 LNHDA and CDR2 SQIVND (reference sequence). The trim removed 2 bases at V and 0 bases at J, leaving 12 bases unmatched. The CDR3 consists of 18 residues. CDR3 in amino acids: CASSIKPPQGALSYEQYF. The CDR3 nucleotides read TGTGCCAGTAGTATAAAACCCCCTCAGGGGGCCCTCTCCTACGAGCAGTACTTC.

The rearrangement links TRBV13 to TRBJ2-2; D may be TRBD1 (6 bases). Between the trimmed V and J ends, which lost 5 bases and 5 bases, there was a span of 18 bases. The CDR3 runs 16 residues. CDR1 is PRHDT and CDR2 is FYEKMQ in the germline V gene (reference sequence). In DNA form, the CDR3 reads TGTGCCAGCAGCCACCAGGATGGGCAGGGGACCGGGGAGCTGTTTTTT. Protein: CASSHQDGQGTGELFF.

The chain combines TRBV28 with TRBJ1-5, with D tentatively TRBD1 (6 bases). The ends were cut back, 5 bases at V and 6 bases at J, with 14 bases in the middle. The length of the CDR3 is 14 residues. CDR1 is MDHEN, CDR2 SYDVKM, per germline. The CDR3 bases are TGTGCCAGCAGTAAGGGGGAGTTGACTCAGCCCCAGCATTTT. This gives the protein CASSKGELTQPQHF.

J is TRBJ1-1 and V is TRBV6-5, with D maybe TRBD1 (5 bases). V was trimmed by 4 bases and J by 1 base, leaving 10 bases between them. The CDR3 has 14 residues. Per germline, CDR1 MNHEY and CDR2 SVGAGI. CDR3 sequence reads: CASSFPGQNTEAFF. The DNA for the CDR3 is TGTGCCAGCAGTTTCCCAGGGCAGAACACTGAAGCTTTCTTT.

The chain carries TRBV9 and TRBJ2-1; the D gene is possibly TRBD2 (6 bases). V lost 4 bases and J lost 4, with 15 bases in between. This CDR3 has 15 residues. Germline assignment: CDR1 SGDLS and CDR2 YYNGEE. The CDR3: CASSPSAGLYNEQFF. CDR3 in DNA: TGTGCCAGCAGCCCCTCCGCGGGACTTTACAATGAGCAGTTCTTC.

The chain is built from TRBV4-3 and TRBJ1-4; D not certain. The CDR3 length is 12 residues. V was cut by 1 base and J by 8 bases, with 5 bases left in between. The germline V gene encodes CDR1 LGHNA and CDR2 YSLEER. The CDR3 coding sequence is TGCGCCAGCAGCCAAGTAAGGGAAAAACTGTTTTTT. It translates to CASSQVREKLFF.

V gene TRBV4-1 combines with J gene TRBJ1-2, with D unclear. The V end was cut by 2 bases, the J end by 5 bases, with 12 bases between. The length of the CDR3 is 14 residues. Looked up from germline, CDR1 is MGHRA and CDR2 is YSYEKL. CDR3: CASSQIVPGYGYTF. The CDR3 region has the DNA TGCGCCAGCAGCCAAATAGTCCCGGGATATGGCTACACCTTC.

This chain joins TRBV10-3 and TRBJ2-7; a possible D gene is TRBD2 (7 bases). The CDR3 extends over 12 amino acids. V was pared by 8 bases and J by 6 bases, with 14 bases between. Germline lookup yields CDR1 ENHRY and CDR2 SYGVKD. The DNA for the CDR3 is TGTGCCATCCGGGGGGCCTCGGGCGAGCAGTACTTC. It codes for CAIRGASGEQYF.